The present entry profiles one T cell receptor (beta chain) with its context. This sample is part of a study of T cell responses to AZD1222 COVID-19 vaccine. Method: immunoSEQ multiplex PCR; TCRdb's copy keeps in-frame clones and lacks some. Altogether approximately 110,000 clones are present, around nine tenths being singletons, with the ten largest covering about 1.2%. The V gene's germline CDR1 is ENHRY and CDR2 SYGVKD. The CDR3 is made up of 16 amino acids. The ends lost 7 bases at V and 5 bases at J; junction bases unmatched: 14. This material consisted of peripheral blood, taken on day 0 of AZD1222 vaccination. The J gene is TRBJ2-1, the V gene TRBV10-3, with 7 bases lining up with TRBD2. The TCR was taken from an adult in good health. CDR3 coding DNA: TGTGCCATCAAGGGGAGTGGACTAGAGAATGACAATGAGCAGTTCTTC. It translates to CAIKGSGLENDNEQFF.